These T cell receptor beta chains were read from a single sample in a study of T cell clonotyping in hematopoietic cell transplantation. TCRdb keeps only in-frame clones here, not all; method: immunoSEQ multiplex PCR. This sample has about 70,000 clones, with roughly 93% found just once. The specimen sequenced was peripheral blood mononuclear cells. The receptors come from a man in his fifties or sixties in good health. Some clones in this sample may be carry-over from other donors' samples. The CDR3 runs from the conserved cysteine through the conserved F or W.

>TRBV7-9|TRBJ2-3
CASILAGGTTDTQYF
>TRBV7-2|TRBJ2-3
CASSFRGPDTQYF
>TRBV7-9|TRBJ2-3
CASSSRVRATDTQYF
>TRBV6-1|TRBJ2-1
CASSTNRVDEQFF
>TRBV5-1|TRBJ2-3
CASSLETGTTDTQYF
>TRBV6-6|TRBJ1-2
CASLLARGQEGYTF
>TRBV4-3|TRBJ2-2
CASSQGSSGNTGELFF
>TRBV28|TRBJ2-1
CASSTPTSRNEQFF
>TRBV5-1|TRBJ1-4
CASSGQGTNEKLFF
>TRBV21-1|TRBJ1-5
CASSKTHRGFNQPQHF
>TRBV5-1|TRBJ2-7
CASSLEGDRGFPYEQYF
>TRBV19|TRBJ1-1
CASSISGVTEAFF
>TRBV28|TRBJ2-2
CASSSLQGDTGELFF
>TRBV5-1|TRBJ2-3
CASSPGTGQYSTDTQYF
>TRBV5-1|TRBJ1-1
CASSLYPVMNTEAFF
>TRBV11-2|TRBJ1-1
CASSFGRIPEAFF
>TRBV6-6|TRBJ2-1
CASSYRQQYNEQFF
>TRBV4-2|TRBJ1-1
CASSQGETGREAFF
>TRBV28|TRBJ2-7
CASSLWGTTGGNEQYF
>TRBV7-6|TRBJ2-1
CASSPGLSGRAGNEQFF